Following are 22 T cell receptor beta chains from one sample sequenced in a study of T cell responses to AZD1222 COVID-19 vaccine (TCRdb year 2021). The method behind the library was the immunoSEQ multiplex PCR assay. TCRdb holds this immuneACCESS table with in-frame rearrangements only. Some clones are missing; in checked studies, unresolved V genes explain under half, and the rest has no known cause. The table for this sample lists 85,000 to 100,000 clones; 85% to 90% of them were counted only once. The ten largest make up 3.5% to 4.5% of the sample. The label giving this sample's time point can be read as: baseline before first vaccination. The material sequenced was peripheral blood, taken on day 0 of AZD1222 vaccination. Receptors were obtained from an adult in good health.

This chain uses TRBV19 with TRBJ1-2; D call uncertain. Trimming removed 5 bases at V and 2 bases at J, with 18 bases between. CDR3 size: 16 residues. The germline V gene encodes CDR1 LNHDA and CDR2 SQIVND (reference sequence). The CDR3 loop reads CASSAFGRATNYGYTF. CDR3 nucleotide sequence: TGTGCCAGTAGTGCTTTCGGGAGGGCAACCAACTATGGCTACACCTTC.

V usage is TRBV7-3 and J usage is TRBJ2-7; D is perhaps TRBD2 (6 bases). V lost 5 bases and J 6 bases, leaving 17 bases between the germline ends. The germline gives CDR1 SGHTA, CDR2 FQGTGA. The CDR3 runs to 14 residues. CDR3 bases: TGTGCCAGCAGCCCCGGTGGAGGGAGAAGCGAGCAGTACTTC. Translation gives CASSPGGGRSEQYF. The full variable domain, completed using reference TRBV7-3 and TRBJ2-7, is GAGVSQTPSNKVTEKGKYVELRCDPISGHTALYWYRQSLGQGPEFLIYFQGTGAADDSGLPNDRFFAVRPEGSVSTLKIQRTERGDSAVYLCASSPGGGRSEQYFGPGTRLTVT.

The CDR3 loop is CASSSRGDRSYEQYF. The DNA for the CDR3 is TGTGCCAGCAGCAGCCGGGGGGACCGATCCTACGAGCAGTACTTC. The chain uses TRBV9 and TRBJ2-7, with TRBD2 matching 7 bases. Germline V lookup: CDR1 SGDLS, CDR2 YYNGEE. This CDR3 comprises 15 residues. Losses at the gene ends were 4 bases for V and 1 base for J; bases not matched to a gene: 8.

Here the CDR3 reads CASSASQGRYGYTF. CDR3 DNA: TGTGCCAGCAGCGCAAGTCAGGGACGCTATGGCTACACCTTC. The chain carries TRBV9 and TRBJ1-2; weak D call: TRBD1 (5 bases). The CDR3 sequence is 14 residues long. With 3 bases removed from V and 4 bases from J, the gap between germline ends came to 13 bases. CDR1 is SGDLS, CDR2 YYNGEE, per germline.

CDR3 coding DNA: TGTGCCAGCAGCGGACCGGGACCCCCCTCTGGAAACACCATATATTTT. Amino acids: CASSGPGPPSGNTIYF. The chain combines TRBV7-2 with TRBJ1-3; tentative D call: TRBD1 (5 bases). V lost 5 bases and J 0 bases, leaving 14 bases between the germline ends. The CDR3 is 16 residues long. Germline-derived CDR1 and CDR2 are SGHTA and FQGNSA.

This chain uses TRBV28 with TRBJ1-5, with D maybe TRBD1 (6 bases). The CDR3 totals 15 residues. Germline lookup yields CDR1 MDHEN and CDR2 SYDVKM. The V end lost 6 bases, the J end lost 3 bases, and 15 bases lay between the germline ends. The CDR3 sequence: CASSDRWNLNQPQHF. In DNA form, the CDR3 reads TGTGCCAGCAGCGACAGGTGGAACCTCAATCAGCCCCAGCATTTT. The full variable domain, rest sourced from reference TRBV28 and TRBJ1-5, is DVKVTQSSRYLVKRTGEKVFLECVQDMDHENMFWYRQDPGLGLRLIYFSYDVKMKEKGDIPEGYSVSREKKERFSLILESASTNQTSMYLCASSDRWNLNQPQHFGDGTRLSIL.

This clone showed up just once. The chain links TRBV9 to TRBJ2-2, with D hard to call. CDR3 length equals 13 residues. V lost 4 bases, J lost 3 bases, and 7 bases lay in between. Per germline, CDR1 SGDLS and CDR2 YYNGEE. This CDR3 is CASSFRDTGELFF. CDR3 coding DNA: TGTGCCAGCAGCTTCAGAGACACCGGGGAGCTGTTTTTT.

A single count supports this clone. The gene calls are TRBV9 and TRBJ2-7, with D maybe TRBD1 (5 bases). The V end was cut by 0 bases, the J end by 3 bases, with 13 bases between. The CDR3 has 15 residues. CDR1 and CDR2 from the germline V gene are SGDLS and YYNGEE. The CDR3 nucleotides are TGTGCCAGCAGCGTAGGGTACAGGTGGGGCTACGAGCAGTACTTC. Translating gives CASSVGYRWGYEQYF. Together with reference TRBV9 and TRBJ2-7, the CDR3 gives the full variable domain: DSGVTQTPKHLITATGQRVTLRCSPRSGDLSVYWYQQSLDQGLQFLIQYYNGEERAKGNILERFSAQQFPDLHSELNLSSLELGDSALYFCASSVGYRWGYEQYFGPGTRLTVT.

CDR3 amino acids: CASRGQGGSYEQYF. The CDR3 nucleotides are TGTGCCAGCAGGGGACAGGGGGGCTCCTACGAGCAGTACTTC. J is TRBJ2-7 and V is TRBV7-2; TRBD1 aligns across 11 bases. The V gene's germline CDR1 is SGHTA and CDR2 FQGNSA. The CDR3 has 14 residues. V lost 6 bases to trimming and J lost 0 bases; unmatched junction nucleotides: 1.

This chain joins TRBV6-2 or TRBV6-3 and TRBJ2-3, with 9 nucleotides matching TRBD2. Losses at the gene ends were 4 bases for V and 4 bases for J; bases not matched to a gene: 9. Germline V gene data show CDR1 as MNHEY and CDR2 as SVGEGT. This CDR3 is 16 amino acids long. CDR3 protein: CASSSTLAGESDTQYF. The CDR3 coding sequence is TGTGCCAGCAGTTCGACATTAGCGGGGGAGTCAGATACGCAGTATTTT.

The chain is built from TRBV7-2 and TRBJ2-3; 10 bases are shared with TRBD2. CDR1 and CDR2 from the germline V gene are SGHTA and FQGNSA. V lost 4 bases, J lost 2 bases, and 12 bases stayed unmatched. The CDR3 is 18 residues long. CDR3 in DNA: TGTGCCAGCAGCTCCCCCAGCGGGGGGGTCCGAGTCACAGATACGCAGTATTTT. This translates into CASSSPSGGVRVTDTQYF.

The chain couples TRBV2 to TRBJ1-2; D is unclear. The germline V and J ends were trimmed by 7 bases and 5 bases, with 14 bases remaining between them. Germline V CDR1 and CDR2: SNHLY, FYNNEI. The CDR3 runs to 13 residues. CDR3 in DNA: TGTGCCAGCACCATGGTCGCCGGGTATGGCTACACCTTC. Translating it yields CASTMVAGYGYTF.

The chain employs TRBV29-1 and TRBJ2-7; 8 bases line up with TRBD1. Germline V gene data show CDR1 as SQVTM and CDR2 as ANQGSEA. The CDR3 is made up of 13 amino acids. V lost 3 bases and J lost 6; bases outside the gene matches: 7. CDR3 residues: CSVDGRGLVEQYF. The CDR3 DNA follows: TGCAGCGTTGACGGCAGGGGGCTGGTCGAGCAGTACTTC.

The rearrangement joins TRBV6-5 to TRBJ2-4; D is unclear. CDR1 and CDR2 (germline): MNHEY, SVGAGI. V lost 6 bases and J 0 bases, leaving 12 bases between the germline ends. This CDR3 comprises 15 residues. CDR3 loop: CASSRSDGAKNIQYF. CDR3 DNA: TGTGCCAGCAGCAGGTCAGACGGAGCCAAAAACATTCAGTACTTC.

The gene calls are TRBV19 and TRBJ1-2; D is ambiguous. This CDR3 contains 14 residues. Looked up from germline, CDR1 is LNHDA and CDR2 is SQIVND (reference sequence). Between the trimmed V and J ends, which lost 5 bases and 3 bases, there was a span of 13 bases. The CDR3 nucleotides are TGTGCCAGTAGTCTCGGGATTGGGGACTATGGCTACACCTTC. It yields the protein CASSLGIGDYGYTF.

Only one count was recorded for this clone. The chain recombines TRBV6-1 with TRBJ2-1; 9 positions match TRBD2. The length of the CDR3 is 15 residues. V lost 1 base to trimming and J lost 9 bases; unmatched junction nucleotides: 7. CDR1 is MNHNS and CDR2 is SASEGT in the germline V gene. CDR3 loop: CASSEGSGGWFEQFF. CDR3 nucleotides: TGTGCCAGCAGTGAAGGAAGCGGGGGGTGGTTTGAGCAGTTCTTC.

This CDR3 reads CASSLGGATDTQYF. The DNA for the CDR3 is TGTGCCAGCAGTCTAGGGGGGGCGACAGATACGCAGTATTTT. The chain employs TRBV3-1 (or the pseudogene TRBV3-2) and TRBJ2-3; weak D call: TRBD2 (7 bases). Germline V CDR1 and CDR2: LGHDT, YNNKEL (reference sequence). V gave up 6 bases and J gave up 3 bases, with 13 bases separating them. The CDR3 has 14 amino acids.

About this clone: A junction end diverges from the germline sequence, so it may reflect a read error. V usage is TRBV12-5 and J usage is TRBJ2-7; unclear D gene. This CDR3 is 12 amino acids long. The germline V gene encodes CDR1 LGHNT and CDR2 FRNRAP. For the CDR3, the DNA is TGTGCTAGTGGTTTCAGCAGTTACGCGCAGTACTTC. Translated: CASGFSSYAQYF.

The J gene is TRBJ2-5, the V gene TRBV9, with 14 bases identical to TRBD2. J lost 0 bases, V lost 2 bases, and 3 bases had no gene match. Germline V gives CDR1 SGDLS, CDR2 YYNGEE. The CDR3 runs to 17 residues. CDR3: CASSVGTSGGHQETQYF. The CDR3 nucleotides read TGTGCCAGCAGCGTGGGGACTAGCGGGGGCCACCAAGAGACCCAGTACTTC.

The chain employs TRBV23-1 and TRBJ1-1; a possible D gene is TRBD1 (5 bases). TRBV23-1 is designated an ORF whose function remains uncertain. The V and J ends lost 4 bases and 1 base respectively, with 13 bases between them. This CDR3 region has 15 residues. The CDR3, as DNA: TGCGCCAGCAGTCCAATGGACAAGGCGAACACTGAAGCTTTCTTT. This translates into CASSPMDKANTEAFF.

A few counts support this clone. The V gene is TRBV7-9, the J gene TRBJ1-6, with 8 bases matching TRBD1. From germline, CDR1 is SEHNR and CDR2 FQNEAQ (reference sequence). The CDR3 is made up of 18 amino acids. Trimming removed 3 bases from V and 4 bases from J; junction bases left unmatched: 11. CDR3 in DNA: TGTGCCAGCAGCTTCCCCTGGACAGGGACGGGTTATAATTCACCCCTCCACTTT. Residues: CASSFPWTGTGYNSPLHF. Full variable domain (missing parts from reference TRBV7-9 and TRBJ1-6): DTGVSQNPRHKITKRGQNVTFRCDPISEHNRLYWYRQTLGQGPEFLTYFQNEAQLEKSRLLSDRFSAERPKGSFSTLEIQRTEQGDSAMYLCASSFPWTGTGYNSPLHFGNGTRLTVT.

The chain has TRBV10-3 and TRBJ1-2, with D uncertain. CDR1 is ENHRY, CDR2 SYGVKD, per germline. Trimming cost V 6 bases and J 4 bases, with 9 bases left between them. There are 12 residues in the CDR3. The CDR3 sequence is CAIRAGSYGYTF. For the CDR3, the DNA is TGTGCCATCAGGGCAGGATCCTATGGCTACACCTTC.